This T cell receptor beta chain stems from a study of T cells after yellow fever vaccination. General observations from the study: Post-booster reappearance was seen for most primary-vaccination clones (just over 95% CD4, around 91% CD8). Only a minor proportion of clonotypes was detected across both CD4 and CD8 compartments.

The CDR3 covers 15 residues. Trimming left V 6 bases short and J 7 bases short, with 19 bases between. By 5'RACE template switching, TCR cDNA was produced, with a universal primer site and UMIs added in the process. TCRdb re-called the 5' RACE reads through MiXCR, storing one row per CDR3 protein. The sample yields approximately 300,000 distinct CDR3 sequences, 6.8% seen once. In its sample, this clonotype was seen many times. Its antigen is unidentified. The receptor's source is a man between 18 and 35 years old who received the YFV17D yellow fever vaccine. The gene calls are TRBV12-3 or TRBV12-4 and TRBJ1-5; possibly TRBD1 for D (6 bases). This material consisted of PBMCs, taken approximately 40 days after the first yellow fever vaccination. CDR3 sequence: CASSPTGSSDQPQHF. Here the CDR3 DNA reads TGTGCCAGCAGCCCCACAGGGTCTTCGGACCAGCCCCAGCATTTT.